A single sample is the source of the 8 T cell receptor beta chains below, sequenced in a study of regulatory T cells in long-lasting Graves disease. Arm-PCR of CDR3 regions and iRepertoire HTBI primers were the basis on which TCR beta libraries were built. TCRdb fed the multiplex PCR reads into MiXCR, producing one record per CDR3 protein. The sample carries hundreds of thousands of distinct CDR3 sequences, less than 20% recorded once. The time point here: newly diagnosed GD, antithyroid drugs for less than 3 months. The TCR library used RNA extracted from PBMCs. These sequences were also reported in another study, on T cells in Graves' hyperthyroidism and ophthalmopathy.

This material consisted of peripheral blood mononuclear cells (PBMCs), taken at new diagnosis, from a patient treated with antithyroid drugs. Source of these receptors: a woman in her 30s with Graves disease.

For the CDR3, the DNA is TGTGCCAGCAGGCCGGCCGGGACTGACTACGAGCAGTACTTC. This gives the protein CASRPAGTDYEQYF. The J gene is TRBJ2-7, the V gene TRBV6-1; D may be TRBD2 (6 bases). Trimming cost V 6 bases and J 3 bases, with 15 bases left between them. This CDR3 spans 14 amino acids. Germline CDR1 reads MNHNS; CDR2 reads SASEGT.

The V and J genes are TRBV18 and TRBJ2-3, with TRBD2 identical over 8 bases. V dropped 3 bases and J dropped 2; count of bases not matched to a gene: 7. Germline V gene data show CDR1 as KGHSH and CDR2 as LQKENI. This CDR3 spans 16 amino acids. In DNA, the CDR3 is TGTGCCAGCTCACCCCAGGGACTAGGAGACACAGATACGCAGTATTTT. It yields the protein CASSPQGLGDTDTQYF.

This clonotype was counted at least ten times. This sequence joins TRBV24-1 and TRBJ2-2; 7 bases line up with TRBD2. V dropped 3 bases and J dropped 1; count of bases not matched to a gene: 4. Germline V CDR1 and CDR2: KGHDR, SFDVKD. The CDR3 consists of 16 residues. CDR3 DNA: TGTGCCACCAGTGATCGGACTAGTCAGAACACCGGGGAGCTGTTTTTT. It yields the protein CATSDRTSQNTGELFF.

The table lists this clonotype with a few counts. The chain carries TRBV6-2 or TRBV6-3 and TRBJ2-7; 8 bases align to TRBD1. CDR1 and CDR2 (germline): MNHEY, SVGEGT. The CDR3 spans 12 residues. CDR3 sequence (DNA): TGTGCGACCAGGGACAGGTCCTACGAGCAGTACTTC. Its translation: CATRDRSYEQYF.

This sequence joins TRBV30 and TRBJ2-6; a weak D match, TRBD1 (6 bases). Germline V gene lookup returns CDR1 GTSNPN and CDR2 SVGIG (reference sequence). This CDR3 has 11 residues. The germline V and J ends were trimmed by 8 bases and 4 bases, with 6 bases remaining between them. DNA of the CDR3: TGTGCCGGACAGGGGGCCAACGTCCTGACTTTC. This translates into CAGQGANVLTF.

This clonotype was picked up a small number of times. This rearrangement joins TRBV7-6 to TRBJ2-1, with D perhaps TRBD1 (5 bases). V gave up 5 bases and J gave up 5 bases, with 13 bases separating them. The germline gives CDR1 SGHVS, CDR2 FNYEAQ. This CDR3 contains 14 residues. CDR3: CASSPAGWNNEQFF. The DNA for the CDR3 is TGTGCCAGCAGCCCAGCAGGGTGGAACAATGAGCAGTTCTTC.

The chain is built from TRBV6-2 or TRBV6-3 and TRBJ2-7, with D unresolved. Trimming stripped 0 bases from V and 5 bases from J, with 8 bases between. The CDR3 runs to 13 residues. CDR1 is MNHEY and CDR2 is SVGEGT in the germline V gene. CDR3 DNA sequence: TGTGCCAGCAGTTACTCTGTCAAGGACGAGCAGTACTTC. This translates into CASSYSVKDEQYF.

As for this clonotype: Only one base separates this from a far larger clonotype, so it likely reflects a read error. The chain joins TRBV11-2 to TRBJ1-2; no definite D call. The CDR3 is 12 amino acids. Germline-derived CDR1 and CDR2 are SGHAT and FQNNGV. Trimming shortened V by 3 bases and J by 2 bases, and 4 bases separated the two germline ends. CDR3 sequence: CASSLDNYGYTF. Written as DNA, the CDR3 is TGTGCCAGCAGCTTGGACAACTATGGCTACACCTTC.